The 26 T cell receptor beta chains below all came from one sample that was sequenced in a study of T cells in Graves' hyperthyroidism and ophthalmopathy. Template material for amplifying TCR beta CDR3 regions consisted of RNA transcripts. TCR CDR3 regions were first amplified by RT-PCR with HTBI primers. One entry per CDR3 protein, called by TCRdb with MiXCR from the multiplex PCR reads. The sample shows approximately 630,000 distinct CDR3 sequences, 15% to 20% of them seen only once. The material sequenced was blood. These receptors were taken from a woman aged 30 to 39 with Graves' hyperthyroidism.

In its sample, this clonotype was seen many times. The chain joins TRBV6-8 to TRBJ2-1, with 10 positions matching TRBD1. V was pared by 10 bases and J by 9 bases, with 12 bases of the junction left unmatched. Germline loops: CDR1 MNHGY, CDR2 SAAAGT. The CDR3 covers 14 residues. The chain's CDR3 is CANPGQGLKGEQFF. The CDR3 DNA reads as TGTGCCAACCCGGGACAGGGGCTAAAGGGTGAGCAGTTCTTC.

This clonotype was seen ten or more times. This chain links TRBV24-1 with TRBJ2-1, with D perhaps TRBD1 or TRBD2 (5 bases each). Germline CDR1 and CDR2: KGHDR and SFDVKD. Trimming took off 9 bases at V and 3 bases at J, with 17 bases between the two ends. The CDR3 has 15 amino acids. The CDR3 nucleotides read TGTGCCACCGCGAGGCCGGGGACCGACTACAATGAGCAGTTCTTC. This translates into CATARPGTDYNEQFF.

This clonotype was found many times. This sequence joins TRBV28 and TRBJ1-5; D gene unclear. Germline assignment: CDR1 MDHEN and CDR2 SYDVKM. The germline V and J ends were trimmed by 3 bases and 0 bases, with 9 bases remaining between them. The CDR3 length is 15 residues. CDR3 region: CASSFADTSNQPQHF. CDR3 nucleotide sequence: TGTGCCAGCAGTTTTGCAGACACTAGCAATCAGCCCCAGCATTTT.

This clonotype came up many times. This chain links TRBV28 with TRBJ1-5; D gene unclear. The CDR3 covers 16 residues. Germline lookup yields CDR1 MDHEN and CDR2 SYDVKM. Trimming shortened V by 4 bases and J by 5 bases, and 18 bases separated the two germline ends. The CDR3 DNA reads as TGTGCCAGCAGTTCCTCCTCGGGAGGTTTGGATCAGCCCCAGCATTTT. Protein sequence: CASSSSSGGLDQPQHF.

The sample holds many counts of this clonotype. The rearrangement links TRBV7-8 to TRBJ2-3, with TRBD2 matching over 10 bases. CDR1 SGHVS and CDR2 FQNEAQ come from the germline V gene. The CDR3 is made up of 15 amino acids. V shed 8 bases and J 4 bases; nucleotides not matched to a gene: 9. CDR3 in DNA: TGTGCCAGCGGATTGCTAGCGGGAGTTCCAGATACGCAGTATTTT. Its translation is CASGLLAGVPDTQYF. The whole variable domain, filled in from reference TRBV7-8 and TRBJ2-3, reads GAGVSQSPRYKVAKRGQDVALRCDPISGHVSLFWYQQALGQGPEFLTYFQNEAQLDKSGLPSDRFFAERPEGSVSTLKIQRTQQEDSAVYLCASGLLAGVPDTQYFGPGTRLTVL.

In this sample, this clonotype turned up many times. This chain connects TRBV2 to TRBJ2-3; 10 bases are shared with TRBD2. CDR1 and CDR2 (germline): SNHLY, FYNNEI. This CDR3 is built from 12 residues. V was clipped by 6 bases and J by 6 bases; unmatched bases: 0. This chain's CDR3 is CASRGLADTQYF. The CDR3 DNA reads TGTGCCAGCAGGGGACTAGCGGATACGCAGTATTTT.

This clonotype was detected ten times or more. CDR3 residues: CASRDRGWTEAFF. The DNA of the CDR3 is TGTGCCAGCAGGGACAGGGGTTGGACTGAAGCTTTCTTT. The J gene is TRBJ1-1, the V gene TRBV2, with 9 bases identical to TRBD1. The CDR3 contains 13 residues. V shed 6 bases and J 5 bases; nucleotides not matched to a gene: 4. CDR1 is SNHLY and CDR2 is FYNNEI in the germline V gene.

This clonotype was picked up a small number of times. V and J are TRBV7-3 and TRBJ1-1, with 8 nucleotides matching TRBD1. With 2 bases clipped from V and 13 bases from J, the junction kept 9 bases outside the gene matches. CDR1 and CDR2 (germline): SGHTA, FQGTGA. This CDR3 has 13 residues. CDR3 DNA: TGTGCCAGCAGCTTAGCTCCGGGACAGGTGGTTTTCTTT. This encodes CASSLAPGQVVFF.

This clonotype was detected ten times or more. V gene TRBV5-1 combines with J gene TRBJ2-7, with D perhaps given as TRBD1 or TRBD2 (5 bases each). The CDR3 consists of 15 residues. V dropped 0 bases and J dropped 5 bases, with 15 bases sitting between them. Germline CDR1 SGHRS, CDR2 YFSETQ. The CDR3: CASSLGTLEGNEQYF. The CDR3 DNA sequence: TGCGCCAGCAGCTTGGGGACATTAGAGGGCAACGAGCAGTACTTC.

This clonotype was seen a handful of times. The chain links TRBV27 to TRBJ2-7; D is possibly TRBD2 (5 bases). Germline CDR1 is MNHEY and CDR2 is SMNVEV (reference sequence). CDR3 length equals 13 residues. V lost 2 bases and J 5 bases, leaving 10 bases between the germline ends. The CDR3 DNA reads TGTGCCAGCAGTTTAAATCTAGCCCACGAGCAGTACTTC. It yields the protein CASSLNLAHEQYF.

This chain connects TRBV20-1 to TRBJ1-1; D is unresolved. Germline V gene lookup returns CDR1 DFQATT and CDR2 SNEGSKA (reference sequence). This CDR3 comprises 15 residues. The V and J ends lost 2 bases and 3 bases respectively, with 16 bases between them. The CDR3 coding sequence is TGCAGTGCTAGACCAGGAATTGGGCGGGACACTGAAGCTTTCTTT. As protein: CSARPGIGRDTEAFF.

The chain employs TRBV20-1 and TRBJ2-7; D is undetermined. This CDR3 has 15 amino acids. Looked up from germline, CDR1 is DFQATT and CDR2 is SNEGSKA (reference sequence). V was clipped by 6 bases and J by 0 bases, with 18 bases between them. CDR3 in DNA: TGCAGTGCATACGGACCACAGAGAGCCTCCTACGAGCAGTACTTC. Its protein product is CSAYGPQRASYEQYF.

The V and J genes are TRBV14 and TRBJ2-1; no reliable D call. Trimming shortened V by 3 bases and J by 4 bases, and 10 bases separated the two germline ends. The CDR3 has 14 amino acids. CDR1 SGHDN and CDR2 FVKESK come from the germline V gene. The CDR3 sequence is CASSHLSTYNEQFF. As DNA, the CDR3 is TGTGCCAGCAGCCATCTCAGCACTTACAATGAGCAGTTCTTC.

This clonotype was seen ten or more times. The rearrangement links TRBV30 to TRBJ1-1, with D unresolved. Germline CDR1 and CDR2: GTSNPN and SVGIG (reference sequence). The CDR3 length is 14 residues. V was shortened by 1 base and J by 0 bases, with 9 bases between the two germline ends. CDR3 nucleotides: TGTGCCTGGAGTGCAGGACCGTTGAACACTGAAGCTTTCTTT. It yields the protein CAWSAGPLNTEAFF.

This clonotype has at least ten counts. This chain links TRBV11-3 with TRBJ2-1; possibly TRBD2 for D (6 bases). The CDR3 runs to 15 residues. V dropped 4 bases and J dropped 4 bases, with 14 bases sitting between them. The V gene's germline CDR1 is SGHNT and CDR2 YENEEA. This CDR3 is CASSSQNLAYNEQFF. Written as DNA, the CDR3 is TGTGCCAGCAGCTCTCAGAATCTAGCGTACAATGAGCAGTTCTTC.

This clonotype was recorded a few times. The chain couples TRBV7-8 to TRBJ1-6; 9 bases align to TRBD1. V gave up 4 bases and J gave up 19 bases; unmatched junction bases: 8. The CDR3 has 12 amino acids. Germline loops: CDR1 SGHVS, CDR2 FQNEAQ. The CDR3, as DNA: TGTGCCAGCAGCTCGTACAGGGGGCTAAGGCACTTT. Its translation: CASSSYRGLRHF.

The V call is TRBV6-2 or TRBV6-3, the J call TRBJ1-5; possible D gene TRBD1, 5 bases. Germline CDR1 and CDR2: MNHEY and SVGEGT. This CDR3 is built from 16 residues. With 6 bases removed from V and 0 bases from J, the gap between germline ends came to 15 bases. The CDR3 DNA follows: TGTGCCAGCAGGGGCGACGGGACTTATAGCAATCAGCCCCAGCATTTT. It codes for CASRGDGTYSNQPQHF.

The rearrangement uses TRBV6-2 or TRBV6-3 and TRBJ2-6; D remains unclear. Trimming stripped 4 bases from V and 0 bases from J, with 4 bases between. Germline V lookup: CDR1 MNHEY, CDR2 SVGEGT. The CDR3 has 14 amino acids. Written as DNA, the CDR3 is TGTGCCAGCAGTTCCCTCTCTGGGGCCAACGTCCTGACTTTC. Amino acid sequence: CASSSLSGANVLTF.

The genes are TRBV4-3 and TRBJ1-5; D possibly corresponds to TRBD1 (5 bases). The CDR3 has 15 residues. Germline assignment: CDR1 LGHNA and CDR2 YSLEER. V lost 4 bases and J lost 13, with 23 bases in between. CDR3 DNA: TGCGCCAGCAGCCCCGGGGGGGGTTCTCCCAGTCCACAGCATTTT. Its translation: CASSPGGGSPSPQHF.

This clonotype was detected ten times or more. The V and J genes are TRBV6-2 or TRBV6-3 and TRBJ2-2; D possibly corresponds to TRBD2 (5 bases). The ends were cut back, 6 bases at V and 0 bases at J, with 14 bases in the middle. Germline CDR1 is MNHEY and CDR2 is SVGEGT. This CDR3 is built from 16 residues. The CDR3 bases are TGTGCCAGCAGCTCCGCGAGAGGGTCGAACACCGGGGAGCTGTTTTTT. It translates to CASSSARGSNTGELFF.

The rearrangement uses TRBV28 and TRBJ2-7; D remains unclear. The CDR3 sequence is 11 residues long. V shed 6 bases and J shed 7 bases, with 10 bases lying between them. CDR1 is MDHEN and CDR2 is SYDVKM in the germline V gene. The CDR3, as DNA: TGTGCCAGCAGCACAAGCAGGGAGCAGTACTTC. Encoded protein: CASSTSREQYF.

This chain uses TRBV9 with TRBJ2-5, with D perhaps TRBD2 (6 bases). The CDR3 spans 16 residues. Trimming took off 4 bases at V and 3 bases at J, with 19 bases between the two ends. CDR1 is SGDLS, CDR2 YYNGEE, per germline. The CDR3 region has the DNA TGTGCCAGCAGCTCAAGGTCCGGGACTTTTAAAGAGACCCAGTACTTC. It codes for CASSSRSGTFKETQYF.

This clonotype was counted between two and nine times. The chain combines TRBV18 with TRBJ1-2, with TRBD1 matching 8 bases. The CDR3 covers 16 residues. Losses at the gene ends were 4 bases for V and 1 base for J; bases not matched to a gene: 8. From germline, CDR1 is KGHSH and CDR2 LQKENI. CDR3 in DNA: TGTGCCAGCTCACAGGGGACAGGAGCCCTTAACTATGGCTACACCTTC. This gives the protein CASSQGTGALNYGYTF. Complete variable domain (other parts from reference TRBV18 and TRBJ1-2): NAGVMQNPRHLVRRRGQEARLRCSPMKGHSHVYWYRQLPEEGLKFMVYLQKENIIDESGMPKERFSAEFPKEGPSILRIQQVVRGDSAAYFCASSQGTGALNYGYTFGSGTRLTVV.

This clonotype was observed at least ten times. J is TRBJ2-7 and V is TRBV2; no reliable D call. V lost 6 bases to trimming and J lost 4 bases, with 16 bases between them. The CDR3 covers 14 residues. Germline assignment: CDR1 SNHLY and CDR2 FYNNEI. This CDR3 reads CASSSAASPYEQYF. The CDR3 region has the DNA TGTGCCAGCAGCTCAGCCGCGTCCCCTTACGAGCAGTACTTC.

The gene calls are TRBV16 and TRBJ2-3; 11 bases fit TRBD2. Trimming at V came to 7 bases and at J to 2 bases, leaving 5 bases not matched to a gene. Germline V gene data show CDR1 as KGHSY and CDR2 as FQNENV. The CDR3 loop spans 15 amino acids. The DNA of the CDR3 is TGTGCCAGCATCCCTAGCGGGAGGAACACAGATACGCAGTATTTT. It codes for CASIPSGRNTDTQYF. Combining the CDR3 with reference TRBV16 and TRBJ2-3 gives the whole variable domain GEEVAQTPKHLVRGEGQKAKLYCAPIKGHSYVFWYQQVLKNEFKFLISFQNENVFDETGMPKERFSAKCLPNSPCSLEIQATKLEDSAVYFCASIPSGRNTDTQYFGPGTRLTVL.

CDR3 nucleotides: TGTGCCAGCAGTCCCTCCACCATAGCGGCGTTATACAATGAGCAGTTCTTC. Its protein product is CASSPSTIAALYNEQFF. The chain carries TRBV12-3 or TRBV12-4 and TRBJ2-1, with a weak D call TRBD2 (6 bases). Trimming took off 5 bases at V and 4 bases at J, with 21 bases between the two ends. CDR3 length equals 17 residues.